This passage covers 4 T cell receptor beta chains from one sample sequenced in a study of blood T cells in healthy people across ages. It was with a sample-barcoded 5' primer and a J-beta primer mix that a second PCR of about 7 to 12 cycles was run. TCRdb itself ran the 5' RACE reads through MiXCR, one entry per CDR3 protein. The sample carries 650,000 to 800,000 distinct CDR3 sequences, around 45% recorded once. Sequences were obtained from blood. Receptors originate from a man aged 60 to 75 in good health.

The chain has TRBV5-1 and TRBJ2-6; D perhaps matches TRBD2 (6 bases). With 4 bases removed from V and 6 bases from J, the gap between germline ends came to 11 bases. Germline CDR1 reads SGHRS; CDR2 reads YFSETQ. The CDR3 is 14 amino acids. The DNA for the CDR3 is TGCGCCAGCAGCCCGGAGGGGAAGGCCAACGTCCTGACTTTC. Protein sequence: CASSPEGKANVLTF.

V gene TRBV6-6 combines with J gene TRBJ1-1; D gene ambiguous. Deletions cut 8 bases from V and 1 base from J, with 11 bases between. Looked up from germline, CDR1 is MNHNY and CDR2 is SVGAGI (reference sequence). The CDR3 length is 13 residues. Here the CDR3 DNA reads TGTGCCAGCGCCCGACTCGGGAACACTGAAGCTTTCTTT. This translates into CASARLGNTEAFF.

The rearrangement links TRBV7-9 to TRBJ1-6; the D gene is possibly TRBD1 (5 bases). The germline V and J ends were trimmed by 3 bases and 13 bases, with 10 bases remaining between them. CDR3 length: 12 residues. Germline V gene sequence: CDR1 SEHNR, CDR2 FQNEAQ (reference sequence). The CDR3 spells CASSLTEGPLHF. CDR3 nucleotide sequence: TGTGCCAGCAGCTTGACAGAGGGGCCCCTCCACTTT.

This clonotype has a handful of counts. The chain couples TRBV20-1 to TRBJ2-1; 12 bases agree with TRBD2. The V gene end was trimmed by 4 bases and the J gene end by 8 bases; junction bases not matched to a gene: 9. Germline values: CDR1 DFQATT, CDR2 SNEGSKA (reference sequence). This CDR3 spans 15 amino acids. CDR3 residues: CSANLPSGGAYEQFF. DNA for the CDR3: TGCAGTGCTAATTTGCCTAGCGGGGGGGCCTATGAGCAGTTCTTC.